These 18 T cell receptor beta chains were sequenced from one sample in a study of early stage breast cancer tumors. Clones were read by immunoSEQ multiplex PCR, and TCRdb kept only the in-frame ones, dropping some. In the table there are around 30,000 clones, roughly 80% of which are singletons. Sequenced sample: breast tumor tissue. The receptors originated from a person in their thirties with breast cancer.

This clone has a handful of counts. The chain joins TRBV18 to TRBJ1-2; TRBD1 matches at 8 bases. V lost 2 bases, J lost 7 bases, and 3 bases stayed unmatched. CDR1 and CDR2 from the germline V gene are KGHSH and LQKENI. The CDR3 runs to 13 residues. CDR3 in amino acids: CASSPGTGGGYTF. The DNA of the CDR3 is TGTGCCAGCTCACCAGGGACAGGCGGTGGCTACACCTTC.

The rearrangement joins TRBV30 to TRBJ2-1; 12 bases fit TRBD2. Germline V lookup: CDR1 GTSNPN, CDR2 SVGIG (reference sequence). After removal of 3 bases from V and 5 bases from J, the junction contained 11 bases not matched to a gene. This CDR3 region has 17 residues. The CDR3 region has the DNA TGTGCCTGGAGGGCGGATCTAGCGGGAGGGACCGACAATGAGCAGTTCTTC. Translating it yields CAWRADLAGGTDNEQFF.

The J gene is TRBJ2-5, the V gene TRBV7-9; D remains unclear. V dropped 5 bases and J dropped 2 bases, with 18 bases sitting between them. Germline CDR1 reads SEHNR; CDR2 reads FQNEAQ (reference sequence). This CDR3 spans 16 amino acids. In DNA, the CDR3 is TGTGCCAGCAGCCGTCTAACGGATCCCGTACAAGAGACCCAGTACTTC. Translating gives CASSRLTDPVQETQYF.

The J gene is TRBJ2-5, the V gene TRBV5-4; a weak D match, TRBD2 (5 bases). V lost 3 bases, J lost 8 bases, and 14 bases lay in between. Per the germline V gene, CDR1 is SGHNT and CDR2 is YYREEE (reference sequence). There are 13 residues in the CDR3. In DNA form, the CDR3 reads TGTGCCAGCAGCTCGACCACGGGGTATACCCAGTACTTC. This codes for CASSSTTGYTQYF.

The chain combines TRBV12-5 with TRBJ1-6; 9 bases fit TRBD1. Germline-derived CDR1 and CDR2 are LGHNT and FRNRAP. The trim removed 5 bases at V and 8 bases at J, leaving 7 bases unmatched. CDR3 length: 15 residues. In DNA form, the CDR3 reads TGTGCTAGTGGTCAAGGACAGGGGACGCATTCACCCCTCCACTTT. Translation gives CASGQGQGTHSPLHF.

This clone appeared a single time. The chain combines TRBV4-1 with TRBJ1-2, with 8 bases lining up with TRBD1. The germline CDR1 and CDR2 sequences are MGHRA and YSYEKL. With 2 bases clipped from V and 0 bases from J, the junction kept 8 bases outside the gene matches. The CDR3 is made up of 17 amino acids. Here the CDR3 reads CASSQTTGTGTNYGYTF. The DNA for the CDR3 is TGCGCCAGCAGCCAAACTACGGGGACAGGTACTAACTATGGCTACACCTTC.

V gene TRBV28 combines with J gene TRBJ1-2; maybe TRBD1 (6 bases). Trimming took off 9 bases at V and 3 bases at J, with 17 bases between the two ends. The CDR3 spans 14 residues. CDR1 MDHEN and CDR2 SYDVKM come from the germline V gene. As DNA, the CDR3 is TGTGCCAGGGGGGGGCCCCCGGTGGACTATGGCTACACCTTC. Translating gives CARGGPPVDYGYTF.

This clone is classed as medium-sized (0.01 to 0.1%). This chain connects TRBV6-5 to TRBJ2-5; weak D call: TRBD2 (6 bases). CDR1 is MNHEY, CDR2 SVGAGI, per germline. Trimming pared 5 bases from V and 5 bases from J, leaving 15 bases between. The CDR3 is 14 amino acids. As DNA, the CDR3 is TGTGCCAGCAGTAACGGACCGAGCGGGGAGACCCAGTACTTC. Translating gives CASSNGPSGETQYF.

This sequence joins TRBV19 and TRBJ2-3; TRBD2 agrees at 13 bases. The CDR3 contains 18 residues. Germline values: CDR1 LNHDA, CDR2 SQIVND (reference sequence). J gave up 1 base and V 5 bases, and 9 bases lay outside the gene matches. The CDR3 sequence is CASSSPVGLAGGTDTQYF. The CDR3 DNA reads as TGTGCCAGTAGTTCCCCTGTCGGACTAGCGGGAGGCACAGATACGCAGTATTTT.

In DNA, the CDR3 is TGTGCCAGCAGACGACAGGGCTATGGCTACACCTTC. The encoded protein is CASRRQGYGYTF. V usage is TRBV6-5 and J usage is TRBJ1-2, with TRBD1 identical over 7 bases. The germline gives CDR1 MNHEY, CDR2 SVGAGI. The CDR3 sequence is 12 residues long. The junction had 2 bases not matched to a gene; V was cut back by 6 bases and J by 4 bases.

V is TRBV16 and J is TRBJ1-2; TRBD1 agrees at 9 bases. This CDR3 contains 17 residues. Germline values: CDR1 KGHSY, CDR2 FQNENV. Germline trimming cut 2 bases from V and 5 bases from J; bases unmatched to any gene: 12. CDR3 nucleotide sequence: TGTGCCAGCAGCCAAGGGTCTGCCAGGACAGGGGCATATGGCTACACCTTC. It specifies CASSQGSARTGAYGYTF.

As concerns this clone: Other nucleotide sequences in the sample specify the same CDR3. This chain uses TRBV12-5 with TRBJ2-7; 11 nucleotides line up with TRBD1. The CDR3 is made up of 15 amino acids. Germline V gene sequence: CDR1 LGHNT, CDR2 FRNRAP. J gave up 3 bases and V 5 bases, and 6 bases lay outside the gene matches. The DNA of the CDR3 is TGTGCTAGTGGTCTGCCCGGGACAGGGGGCTACGAGCAGTACTTC. It codes for CASGLPGTGGYEQYF.

The rearrangement uses TRBV19 and TRBJ2-1, with 8 bases identical to TRBD1. The germline V gene has CDR1 LNHDA and CDR2 SQIVND (reference sequence). V shed 5 bases, J shed 7 bases, and the junction held 13 bases outside the gene matches. There are 16 residues in the CDR3. The CDR3 here is CASSSMTGEVLNEQFF. The CDR3 DNA sequence: TGTGCCAGTAGTTCAATGACAGGGGAGGTCTTGAATGAGCAGTTCTTC.

This clone has more than one count but fewer than ten. The V and J genes are TRBV11-1 and TRBJ2-4; 8 bases map to TRBD2. With 5 bases clipped from V and 7 bases from J, the junction kept 10 bases outside the gene matches. Per the germline V gene, CDR1 is SGHAT and CDR2 is FQDESV (reference sequence). CDR3 size: 15 residues. DNA of the CDR3: TGTGCCAGCAGCCTAACTAGCGGTCAAACGAACATTCAGTACTTC. This encodes CASSLTSGQTNIQYF.

This chain uses TRBV5-6 with TRBJ2-5; 7 nucleotides match TRBD1. This CDR3 comprises 13 residues. J was trimmed by 5 bases and V by 4 bases; bases with no gene match: 5. Germline loops: CDR1 SGHDT, CDR2 YYEEEE. The CDR3 DNA sequence: TGTGCCAGCAGCCCGACAGGGACGGAGACCCAGTACTTC. It codes for CASSPTGTETQYF.

CDR3 coding DNA: TGTGCCAGCAGCCAAGGTGTTTGGACCTCACTGCTGGCCAAAAACATTCAGTACTTC. Translating it yields CASSQGVWTSLLAKNIQYF. The rearrangement joins TRBV4-2 to TRBJ2-4; D uncertain. Germline lookup yields CDR1 LGHNA and CDR2 YNFKEQ. Between the trimmed V and J ends, which lost 1 base and 1 base, there was a span of 20 bases. This CDR3 is built from 19 residues.

This chain connects TRBV20-1 to TRBJ1-4, with D unclear. CDR3 length equals 10 residues. The V end was cut by 3 bases, the J end by 8 bases, with 4 bases between. The germline V gene encodes CDR1 DFQATT and CDR2 SNEGSKA (reference sequence). CDR3 sequence (DNA): TGCAGTGCTAGCCGGGAAAAACTGTTTTTT. Translated: CSASREKLFF.

This clone was seen a few times. The chain carries TRBV9 and TRBJ1-2; TRBD1 aligns across 9 bases. V lost 3 bases, J lost 6 bases, and 6 bases stayed unmatched. The CDR3 extends over 14 amino acids. The germline V gene has CDR1 SGDLS and CDR2 YYNGEE. CDR3 sequence (DNA): TGTGCCAGCAGCGAGGGGACAGGGTATGATGGCTACACCTTC. As protein: CASSEGTGYDGYTF.